The 17 T cell receptor beta chains reported below all come from one sample, sequenced in a study of OX40 agonist ivuxolimab in advanced cancers. Clones were sequenced by immunoSEQ multiplex PCR, and TCRdb holds only the in-frame ones, with some missing. Found here are more than 55,000 clones, 87% of them singletons; the top ten hold more than 0.55%. The source material was CD4+ or CD8+ T cells sorted from blood, sampled in a trial of the OX40 agonist ivuxolimab. Receptors were obtained from an adult with an advanced solid tumor such as melanoma, head and neck, liver or kidney cancer.

The V call is TRBV19, the J call TRBJ1-6; D is perhaps TRBD1 (6 bases). The CDR3 totals 14 residues. The V gene lost 7 bases and the J gene lost 9 bases, with 16 bases spanning the gap. CDR1 is LNHDA, CDR2 SQIVND, per germline (reference sequence). CDR3 DNA: TGTGCCAGTAACGCCGGGACACGAGGTTCACCCCTCCACTTT. It codes for CASNAGTRGSPLHF.

This chain joins TRBV5-1 and TRBJ1-2; possible D gene TRBD1, 5 bases. The CDR3 has 12 residues. Germline V gene data show CDR1 as SGHRS and CDR2 as YFSETQ. V lost 2 bases and J lost 7, with 9 bases in between. The CDR3 DNA reads as TGCGCCAGCAGCTTCGGGGCAGCTGGCTACACCTTC. This gives the protein CASSFGAAGYTF.

V gene TRBV9 combines with J gene TRBJ1-3; D possibly corresponds to TRBD1 (5 bases). The germline CDR1 and CDR2 sequences are SGDLS and YYNGEE. V was pared by 0 bases and J by 5 bases, with 21 bases between. This CDR3 is built from 18 residues. CDR3 coding DNA: TGTGCCAGCAGCGTAGAAGGGGCCGGTATTGAGGGGAGAAACACCATATATTTT. The encoded protein is CASSVEGAGIEGRNTIYF.

The chain employs TRBV7-9 and TRBJ1-3, with D tentatively TRBD1 (5 bases). V dropped 4 bases and J dropped 8 bases, with 18 bases sitting between them. This CDR3 has 15 amino acids. Germline V gene lookup returns CDR1 SEHNR and CDR2 FQNEAQ (reference sequence). The CDR3 sequence: CASSSGDGRAYTIYF. The CDR3 region has the DNA TGTGCCAGCAGCTCCGGGGATGGCAGGGCCTACACCATATATTTT.

The V gene is TRBV9, the J gene TRBJ1-6, with 8 bases lining up with TRBD1. The CDR3 has 13 residues. V trimming: 7 bases; J trimming: 10 bases; junction bases outside the gene matches: 7. The germline V gene encodes CDR1 SGDLS and CDR2 YYNGEE. CDR3 DNA sequence: TGTGCCAGCGGGAGGACAGGGCCCTCACCCCTCCACTTT. It is translated as CASGRTGPSPLHF.

CDR3 loop: CASSSGLASSSYEQYF. DNA of the CDR3: TGCGCCAGCAGCTCTGGACTAGCGAGCTCTTCCTACGAGCAGTACTTC. The chain joins TRBV5-1 to TRBJ2-7; 9 bases agree with TRBD2. After removal of 3 bases from V and 1 base from J, the junction contained 8 bases not matched to a gene. The CDR3 contains 16 residues. The germline V gene encodes CDR1 SGHRS and CDR2 YFSETQ.

J is TRBJ1-3 and V is TRBV28; D unclear. V dropped 1 base and J dropped 6 bases, with 7 bases sitting between them. The germline V gene encodes CDR1 MDHEN and CDR2 SYDVKM. The CDR3 sequence is 13 residues long. CDR3 loop: CASSLSGVNTIYF. CDR3 DNA sequence: TGTGCCAGCAGTTTATCCGGGGTAAACACCATATATTTT.

The chain employs TRBV6-5 and TRBJ1-5, with no clear D. CDR3 length: 13 residues. Per the germline V gene, CDR1 is MNHEY and CDR2 is SVGAGI. V lost 2 bases and J 2 bases, leaving 4 bases between the germline ends. The CDR3 DNA is TGTGCCAGCAGTTACATCGGCAATCAGCCCCAGCATTTT. It codes for CASSYIGNQPQHF.

The chain recombines TRBV28 with TRBJ1-4; 9 bases are shared with TRBD1. The V segment lost 6 bases and the J segment 8 bases; nucleotides outside the gene matches: 4. The germline CDR1 and CDR2 sequences are MDHEN and SYDVKM. The CDR3 covers 13 residues. The CDR3 loop reads CASSWTGEEKLFF. The CDR3 DNA sequence: TGTGCCAGCAGCTGGACAGGGGAGGAAAAACTGTTTTTT.

This chain joins TRBV10-3 and TRBJ1-6; TRBD1 is a possible D gene (5 bases). V was shortened by 4 bases and J by 9 bases, with 13 bases between the two germline ends. The germline V gene encodes CDR1 ENHRY and CDR2 SYGVKD. CDR3 length equals 14 residues. The CDR3: CAISVRGDTSPLHF. DNA for the CDR3: TGTGCCATCAGTGTACGGGGGGATACTTCACCCCTCCACTTT.

V gene TRBV4-1 combines with J gene TRBJ2-5; possible D gene TRBD1, 6 bases. This CDR3 is built from 16 residues. The germline V and J ends were trimmed by 4 bases and 5 bases, with 20 bases remaining between them. Germline CDR1 and CDR2: MGHRA and YSYEKL. The DNA of the CDR3 is TGCGCCAGCAGCCGAAGGGGACAAACAGGGACGGAGACCCAGTACTTC. This gives the protein CASSRRGQTGTETQYF.

The rearrangement links TRBV28 to TRBJ2-1, with 10 positions matching TRBD1. Per the germline V gene, CDR1 is MDHEN and CDR2 is SYDVKM. This CDR3 contains 15 residues. After removal of 6 bases from V and 6 bases from J, the junction contained 8 bases not matched to a gene. The CDR3, as DNA: TGTGCCAGCAGAAATCCGGGACAGGGGTTCAATGAGCAGTTCTTC. Residues: CASRNPGQGFNEQFF.

V and J are TRBV9 and TRBJ2-1, with 14 bases lining up with TRBD2. J was trimmed by 9 bases and V by 1 base; bases with no gene match: 3. The germline CDR1 and CDR2 sequences are SGDLS and YYNGEE. The CDR3 contains 15 residues. CDR3 in amino acids: CASSVSTSGRVEQFF. CDR3 nucleotides: TGTGCCAGCAGCGTATCGACTAGCGGGAGGGTTGAGCAGTTCTTC.

The V call is TRBV6-5, the J call TRBJ2-7; 9 bases map to TRBD2. Losses at the gene ends were 2 bases for V and 1 base for J; bases not matched to a gene: 3. The CDR3 totals 15 residues. Germline lookup yields CDR1 MNHEY and CDR2 SVGAGI. CDR3 residues: CASSYGSGRSYEQYF. DNA for the CDR3: TGTGCCAGCAGTTACGGGAGCGGGAGGTCCTACGAGCAGTACTTC.

The rearrangement joins TRBV4-1 to TRBJ2-6; 8 bases are a match to TRBD1. In germline, CDR1 is MGHRA, CDR2 YSYEKL. Trimming cost V 3 bases and J 0 bases; bases outside gene matches: 10. This CDR3 contains 19 residues. CDR3 sequence (DNA): TGCGCCAGCAGCCACCCTCCGGGACAGGCTTTCTCTGGGGCCAACGTCCTGACTTTC. Encoded protein: CASSHPPGQAFSGANVLTF.

The CDR3 here is CAWSVSAWGNEQFF. CDR3 coding DNA: TGTGCCTGGAGTGTGTCGGCCTGGGGAAATGAGCAGTTCTTC. The rearrangement uses TRBV30 and TRBJ2-1; D call uncertain. V was clipped by 0 bases and J by 7 bases, with 13 bases between them. The CDR3 is 14 residues long. Germline values: CDR1 GTSNPN, CDR2 SVGIG (reference sequence).

The CDR3 spells CASRGRTNVLTF. The CDR3 DNA follows: TGTGCCAGCAGGGGGAGGACCAACGTCCTGACTTTC. This chain joins TRBV28 and TRBJ2-6, with TRBD2 as a possible D gene (6 bases). V was pared by 6 bases and J by 8 bases, with 8 bases between. CDR1 is MDHEN and CDR2 is SYDVKM in the germline V gene. The CDR3 extends over 12 amino acids.